The rows below give T cell receptor beta chains drawn from one sample of a study of T cell responses to AZD1222 COVID-19 vaccine. Sequenced by immunoSEQ multiplex PCR; TCRdb stores in-frame clones only, minus some. The repertoire holds about 84,000 clones, with nearly 90% as singletons. This specimen consisted of peripheral blood, obtained on day 0 of AZD1222 vaccination. Receptor source: an adult in good health. The CDR3 runs from the conserved cysteine through the conserved F or W. The D gene is left open where the match is weak. For some rows the clone size is stated as once, few or many, or as a class when expanded; others skip it.

clone_size | cdr3_length | j_call | d_call | v_call | cdr3_aa | cdr3_nt
NA | 14 | TRBJ2-1 | NA | TRBV6-5 | CASSYGGADNEQFF | TGTGCCAGCAGTTACGGGGGAGCGGACAATGAGCAGTTCTTC
few | 12 | TRBJ1-2 | TRBD1 | TRBV29-1 | CSTETGGAGYTF | TGCAGCACTGAAACAGGGGGCGCGGGCTACACCTTC
NA | 16 | TRBJ2-1 | TRBD2 | TRBV6-1 | CASSEARREPYNEQFF | TGTGCCAGCAGTGAAGCGCGGCGGGAGCCCTACAATGAGCAGTTCTTC
NA | 12 | TRBJ2-1 | NA | TRBV12-3/TRBV12-4 | CASSLQGFEQFF | TGTGCCAGCAGTTTACAGGGATTTGAGCAGTTCTTC
NA | 14 | TRBJ2-1 | TRBD2 | TRBV6-5 | CASAGLDVDNEQFF | TGTGCCAGTGCGGGACTAGACGTCGACAATGAGCAGTTCTTC
NA | 13 | TRBJ1-6 | NA | TRBV7-8 | CASSLQNNSPLHF | TGTGCCAGCAGCCTACAGAATAATTCACCCCTCCACTTT
NA | 16 | TRBJ1-4 | NA | TRBV18 | CASSPRTPLTNEKLFF | TGTGCCAGCTCACCAAGAACACCCCTCACTAATGAAAAACTGTTTTTT
NA | 17 | TRBJ1-1 | NA | TRBV4-2 | CASSQAPGEGLNTEAFF | TGTGCCAGCAGCCAAGCGCCAGGTGAGGGGTTGAACACTGAAGCTTTCTTT
few | 13 | TRBJ2-7 | NA | TRBV3-1/TRBV3-2 | CASSLQLQEKQYF | TGTGCCAGCAGCCTACAACTCCAAGAGAAGCAGTACTTC
few | 15 | TRBJ2-1 | TRBD1 | TRBV27 | CASSPTGGTYNEQFF | TGTGCCAGCAGTCCAACAGGGGGCACCTACAATGAGCAGTTCTTC
NA | 17 | TRBJ2-7 | TRBD2 | TRBV13 | CASSPAVAGVVLLEQYF | TGTGCCAGCAGCCCAGCGGTAGCGGGAGTCGTTCTACTTGAGCAGTACTTC
NA | 12 | TRBJ2-7 | NA | TRBV12-3/TRBV12-4 | CASTLDGYEQYF | TGTGCCAGCACCCTAGATGGTTACGAGCAGTACTTC
NA | 15 | TRBJ1-2 | NA | TRBV3-1/TRBV3-2 | CASSPVRQTRYGYTF | TGTGCCAGCAGCCCAGTTCGACAGACCCGCTATGGCTACACCTTC
NA | 14 | TRBJ2-7 | NA | TRBV6-5 | CASIQGGSVDEQYF | TGTGCCAGCATCCAAGGCGGGTCCGTAGACGAGCAGTACTTC
NA | 15 | TRBJ2-7 | NA | TRBV7-2 | CASSFGAVSSYEQYF | TGTGCCAGCAGCTTCGGAGCGGTAAGCTCCTACGAGCAGTACTTC
NA | 13 | TRBJ2-2 | NA | TRBV7-3 | CASSPDLAGELFF | TGTGCCAGCAGCCCAGACTTGGCCGGGGAGCTGTTTTTT
NA | 17 | TRBJ2-1 | NA | TRBV5-5 | CASSPQQGRWSPDEQFF | TGTGCCAGCAGCCCCCAACAGGGGAGGTGGTCCCCCGATGAGCAGTTCTTC
NA | 15 | TRBJ1-5 | TRBD1 | TRBV19 | CASSIPGGRNQPQHF | TGTGCCAGTAGTATCCCAGGGGGCCGCAATCAGCCCCAGCATTTT
NA | 12 | TRBJ2-7 | NA | TRBV30 | CAWGQGSYEQYF | TGTGCCTGGGGCCAGGGGAGCTACGAGCAGTACTTC
NA | 13 | TRBJ2-1 | TRBD2 | TRBV30 | CAWIQAGKYEQFF | TGTGCCTGGATTCAAGCGGGGAAATATGAGCAGTTCTTC
NA | 15 | TRBJ2-2 | TRBD2 | TRBV2 | CASSPSGLNTGELFF | TGTGCCAGCAGTCCTAGCGGGCTCAACACCGGGGAGCTGTTTTTT
NA | 16 | TRBJ1-5 | TRBD1 | TRBV5-6 | CASSSRQGYSNQPQHF | TGTGCCAGCAGCTCGAGACAGGGCTATAGCAATCAGCCCCAGCATTTT
NA | 12 | TRBJ1-2 | NA | TRBV6-5 | CASRSQDNGYTF | TGTGCCAGCAGGTCCCAGGATAATGGCTACACCTTC
few | 13 | TRBJ2-4 | NA | TRBV6-5 | CASRGIGSSIQYF | TGTGCCAGCAGGGGGATTGGCTCAAGCATTCAGTACTTC
NA | 13 | TRBJ2-3 | NA | TRBV30 | CAWRGGGTDTQYF | TGTGCCTGGAGAGGGGGGGGCACAGATACGCAGTATTTT
NA | 13 | TRBJ1-5 | NA | TRBV19 | CASSIVRDQPQHF | TGTGCCAGTAGTATAGTCAGGGATCAGCCCCAGCATTTT
once | 11 | TRBJ2-2 | NA | TRBV19 | CASSNSGELFF | TGTGCCAGTAGCAACAGCGGGGAGCTGTTTTTT
NA | 16 | TRBJ2-2 | TRBD2 | TRBV6-6 | CASSRTSGRALGELFF | TGTGCCAGCAGCCGCACTAGCGGGAGGGCCCTCGGGGAGCTGTTTTTT
NA | 16 | TRBJ1-2 | NA | TRBV4-1 | CASSQDTEALLYGYTF | TGCGCCAGCAGCCAAGATACAGAGGCCCTCCTCTATGGCTACACCTTC
NA | 17 | TRBJ1-2 | TRBD1 | TRBV9 | CASTLGGGGGLGYGYTF | TGTGCCAGCACCCTAGGAGGGGGCGGGGGGCTAGGCTATGGCTACACCTTC
NA | 14 | TRBJ1-2 | NA | TRBV4-3 | CASSQDPTDYGYTF | TGCGCCAGCAGCCAAGATCCAACAGACTATGGCTACACCTTC
once | 17 | TRBJ2-3 | TRBD2 | TRBV6-1 | CASSDPPLAGSTDTQYF | TGTGCCAGCAGTGACCCCCCCTTAGCGGGAAGCACAGATACGCAGTATTTT
NA | 15 | TRBJ2-5 | NA | TRBV6-1 | CASSEAGQPRETQYF | TGTGCCAGCAGTGAAGCGGGGCAGCCCCGGGAGACCCAGTACTTC
NA | 13 | TRBJ1-5 | NA | TRBV19 | CASSKRFGQPQHF | TGTGCCAGTAGTAAAAGGTTCGGACAGCCCCAGCATTTT
NA | 19 | TRBJ1-4 | TRBD1 | TRBV4-1 | CASSQEWDRGWITNEKLFF | TGCGCCAGCAGCCAAGAATGGGACAGGGGTTGGATAACTAATGAAAAACTGTTTTTT
NA | 14 | TRBJ1-5 | TRBD1 | TRBV6-6 | CATREDRLPQPQHF | TGTGCCACGAGAGAGGACAGGCTTCCCCAGCCCCAGCATTTT
NA | 15 | TRBJ1-6 | NA | TRBV18 | CASSPPGGYNSPLHF | TGTGCCAGCTCACCACCGGGGGGCTATAATTCACCCCTCCACTTT
NA | 13 | TRBJ2-1 | NA | TRBV6-2/TRBV6-3 | CASSYLEKGEQFF | TGTGCCAGCAGTTACCTCGAGAAGGGCGAGCAGTTCTTC
NA | 13 | TRBJ1-2 | NA | TRBV25-1 | CASSERGARGYTF | TGTGCCAGCAGTGAACGGGGGGCGCGTGGCTACACCTTC
NA | 15 | TRBJ1-1 | NA | TRBV23-1 | CASSQPDTRWTEAFF | TGCGCCAGCAGTCAACCGGACACGAGATGGACTGAAGCTTTCTTT
NA | 16 | TRBJ2-1 | NA | TRBV10-3 | CAISESVFSSYNEQFF | TGTGCCATCAGTGAGTCAGTATTTAGCTCCTACAATGAGCAGTTCTTC
NA | 13 | TRBJ1-2 | NA | TRBV9 | CASKGGRGYGYTF | TGTGCCAGCAAGGGGGGACGAGGCTATGGCTACACCTTC
NA | 14 | TRBJ1-5 | NA | TRBV7-2 | CASSLVRVEQPQHF | TGTGCCAGCAGCTTAGTCAGGGTGGAACAGCCCCAGCATTTT
NA | 15 | TRBJ1-6 | TRBD1 | TRBV7-3 | CASSRDSSYNSPLHF | TGTGCCAGCAGCCGGGACAGCTCCTATAATTCACCCCTCCACTTT
NA | 13 | TRBJ1-1 | NA | TRBV18 | CASSRGGDTEAFF | TGTGCCAGCTCACGGGGGGGTGACACTGAAGCTTTCTTT
NA | 16 | TRBJ1-3 | TRBD1 | TRBV19 | CASSILPGTGGNTIYF | TGTGCCAGTAGTATCCTTCCCGGGACAGGGGGAAACACCATATATTTT
NA | 16 | TRBJ1-1 | NA | TRBV30 | CAWSVRLSPTDTEAFF | TGTGCCTGGAGTGTAAGACTCTCACCTACCGACACTGAAGCTTTCTTT
few | 14 | TRBJ2-7 | TRBD1 | TRBV6-5 | CASSYSRQGHEQYF | TGTGCCAGCAGTTACTCGAGACAGGGTCACGAGCAGTACTTC
NA | 19 | TRBJ2-7 | TRBD2 | TRBV23-1 | CASSQRQSGPAGGAYEQYF | TGCGCCAGCAGTCAGCGTCAATCGGGCCCAGCGGGAGGTGCCTACGAGCAGTACTTC
NA | 13 | TRBJ1-2 | NA | TRBV12-3/TRBV12-4 | CASSATQDYGYTF | TGTGCCAGCAGCGCTACTCAGGACTATGGCTACACCTTC
once | 16 | TRBJ1-4 | NA | TRBV7-2 | CASSISLAQVNEKLFF | TGTGCCAGCAGCATCTCCCTAGCACAGGTTAATGAAAAACTGTTTTTT
NA | 12 | TRBJ2-7 | NA | TRBV6-6 | CASSPGDYEQYF | TGTGCCAGCAGTCCCGGGGACTACGAGCAGTACTTC
NA | 14 | TRBJ1-1 | NA | TRBV5-5 | CASSRGQQNTEAFF | TGTGCCAGCAGCCGCGGACAGCAGAACACTGAAGCTTTCTTT
NA | 15 | TRBJ2-2 | TRBD1 | TRBV2 | CASSAEGANTGELFF | TGTGCCAGCAGTGCAGAGGGGGCAAACACCGGGGAGCTGTTTTTT
NA | 13 | TRBJ2-7 | NA | TRBV18 | CASSQGSSYEQYF | TGTGCCAGCTCACAGGGTAGCTCCTACGAGCAGTACTTC
NA | 15 | TRBJ2-5 | TRBD2 | TRBV7-8 | CASSLVGGGRETQYF | TGTGCCAGCAGCTTAGTTGGCGGGGGACGGGAGACCCAGTACTTC
NA | 13 | TRBJ2-7 | TRBD1 | TRBV6-5 | CASSRDREYEQYF | TGTGCCAGCAGCCGGGACAGGGAATACGAGCAGTACTTC
NA | 13 | TRBJ2-3 | NA | TRBV15 | CASSQLSTDTQYF | TGTGCCAGCTCTCAGCTTAGCACAGATACGCAGTATTTT
NA | 16 | TRBJ1-1 | NA | TRBV27 | CASSSRRGAKNTEAFF | TGTGCCAGCAGTTCCCGCCGGGGAGCCAAGAACACTGAAGCTTTCTTT